This T cell receptor beta chain was captured in a study of identical twins. This clonotype has a handful of counts. This CDR3 comprises 15 residues. V lost 11 bases to trimming and J lost 4 bases, with 20 bases between them. MiXCR, run by TCRdb on the 5' RACE reads, gives a single entry per CDR3 protein. Of approximately 590,000 distinct CDR3 sequences listed, more than 9% are singletons. This same sample was also part of a study on yellow fever vaccine responses in identical twins.

Material: PBMCs. This sequence joins TRBV12-3 or TRBV12-4 and TRBJ2-2; tentatively, D is TRBD1 or TRBD2 (6 bases each). This sequence originates from a woman younger than 35 in good health. The CDR3 reads CAVLSKGGGTGELFF. In DNA, the CDR3 is TGTGCCGTACTGTCCAAGGGGGGCGGCACCGGGGAGCTGTTTTTT.